The following is a T cell receptor (beta chain) sequence with its context. Its antigen is as yet unknown. Deep was the level at which the assay was run. Profiling relied on immunoSEQ multiplex PCR, and the TCRdb table lists in-frame clones only, not all of them. The table records under 1,100,000 clones, 78% of them present only once. The data were obtained in a study of shared clonotypes between healthy human individuals. Points from the study as a whole: A reduction in generation probabilities was seen for non-shared clonotypes relative to those shared by all four donors. With few donors, the genetic and exposure-history diversity represented was limited. Read depth was anticipated to influence clonotype sharing among donors.

Trimming shortened V by 7 bases and J by 5 bases, and 17 bases separated the two germline ends. The CDR3 contains 14 residues. CDR1 and CDR2 (germline): MDHEN, SYDVKM. The specimen was memory CD4+ T cells from PBMCs. The subset denotes: CD45RA-negative fraction. This chain uses TRBV28 with TRBJ1-1; D not resolved. The clonotype comes from a man younger than 35 in good health. Some clones in this sample may be carry-over from other donors' samples. CDR3 protein: CASNRGAGRTEAFF. CDR3 DNA sequence: TGTGCCAGCAACCGAGGCGCCGGCAGGACTGAAGCTTTCTTT.